This T cell receptor (beta chain) was profiled in a study of Tregs in tolerant kidney transplant recipients. Findings of the study overall: Findings come from small patient numbers and require larger validation.

CDR1 and CDR2 from the germline V gene are SGHTA and FQGNSA. The CDR3 totals 13 residues. Between the trimmed V and J ends, which lost 6 bases and 5 bases, there was a span of 11 bases. Comment on this clone: Its cognate antigen is unknown.

The protocol was immunoSEQ multiplex PCR, while the TCRdb copy is restricted to in-frame clones and leaves out a portion. The table lists some 69,000 clones, about 83% of them singletons, with roughly 4.9% in the top ten. The clonotype comes from a human donor in good health. The sequencing input was CD4+ T cells from blood. The genes are TRBV7-2 and TRBJ1-5; D ambiguous. The chain's CDR3 is CASSRWADQPQHF. CDR3 nucleotides: TGTGCCAGCAGTCGGTGGGCGGATCAGCCCCAGCATTTT.